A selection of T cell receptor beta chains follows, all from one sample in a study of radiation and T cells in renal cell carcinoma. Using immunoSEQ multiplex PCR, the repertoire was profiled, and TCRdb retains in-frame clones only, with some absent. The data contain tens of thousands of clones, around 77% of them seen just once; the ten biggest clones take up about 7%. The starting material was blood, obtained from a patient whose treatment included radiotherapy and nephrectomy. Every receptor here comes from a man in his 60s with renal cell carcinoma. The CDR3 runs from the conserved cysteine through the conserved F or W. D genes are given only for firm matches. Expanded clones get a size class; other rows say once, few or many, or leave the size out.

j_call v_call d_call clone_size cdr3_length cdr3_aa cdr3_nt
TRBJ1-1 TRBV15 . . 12 CATRAGVNEAFF TGTGCCACCAGGGCCGGGGTAAATGAAGCTTTCTTT
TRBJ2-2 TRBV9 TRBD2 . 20 CASSGWGTSGRWLDTGELFF TGTGCCAGCAGCGGCTGGGGGACTAGCGGGAGGTGGTTGGACACCGGGGAGCTGTTTTTT
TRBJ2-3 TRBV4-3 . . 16 CASSQVGPGSTDTQYF TGCGCCAGCAGCCAAGTTGGTCCGGGTAGCACAGATACGCAGTATTTT
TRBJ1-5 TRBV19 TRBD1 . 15 CASSMDWDSYQPQHF TGTGCCAGTAGTATGGACTGGGACAGCTATCAGCCCCAGCATTTT
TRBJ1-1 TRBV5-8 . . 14 CASSKTPVGTEAFF TGTGCCAGCAGCAAGACACCGGTGGGCACTGAAGCTTTCTTT
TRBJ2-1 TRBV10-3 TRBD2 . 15 CAIRASGRVSNEQFF TGTGCCATCAGGGCTAGCGGGAGGGTTTCCAATGAGCAGTTCTTC
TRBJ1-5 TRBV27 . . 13 CASSYAGNQPQHF TGTGCCAGCAGTTACGCGGGGAATCAGCCCCAGCATTTT
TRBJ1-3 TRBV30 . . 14 CAWNIGEPGNTIYF TGTGCCTGGAACATCGGGGAACCTGGAAACACCATATATTTT
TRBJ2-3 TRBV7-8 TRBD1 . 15 CASSRDRVSADTQYF TGTGCCAGTTCTCGAGACAGGGTTTCCGCAGATACGCAGTATTTT
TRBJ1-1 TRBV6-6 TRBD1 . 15 CASSPPPDRGTEAFF TGTGCCAGCAGTCCCCCCCCTGACAGGGGCACTGAAGCTTTCTTT
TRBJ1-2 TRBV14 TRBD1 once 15 CASSQDRGVVYGYTF TGTGCCAGCAGCCAAGACAGGGGGGTTGTCTATGGCTACACCTTC
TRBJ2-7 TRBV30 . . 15 CAWRWYSGPQYEQYF TGTGCCTGGAGGTGGTATAGCGGTCCTCAGTACGAGCAGTACTTC
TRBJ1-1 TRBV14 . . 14 CASSLRTGNTEAFF TGTGCCAGCAGCCTACGGACGGGGAACACTGAAGCTTTCTTT
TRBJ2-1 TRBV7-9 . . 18 CASSSQLDRLSSYNEQFF TGTGCCAGCAGCTCCCAACTTGACAGGTTGAGCTCCTACAATGAGCAGTTCTTC
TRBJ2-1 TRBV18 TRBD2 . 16 CASSPTSGGAHNEQFF TGTGCCAGCTCACCCACTAGCGGGGGGGCCCACAATGAGCAGTTCTTC
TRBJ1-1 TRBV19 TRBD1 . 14 CASSTTGGRTEAFF TGTGCCAGTAGTACGACAGGGGGCCGAACTGAAGCTTTCTTT
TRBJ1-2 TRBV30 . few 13 CACDSVANYGYTF TGTGCCTGTGACAGCGTAGCTAACTATGGCTACACCTTC
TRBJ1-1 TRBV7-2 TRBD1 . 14 CASSFNRGLGLAFF TGTGCCAGCAGCTTTAACAGGGGGTTGGGTTTGGCTTTCTTT
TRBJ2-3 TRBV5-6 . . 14 CASSYGAWTDTQYF TGTGCCAGCAGCTACGGGGCCTGGACAGATACGCAGTATTTT
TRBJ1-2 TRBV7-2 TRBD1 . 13 CASSFTGVYGYTF TGTGCCAGCAGCTTTACAGGGGTGTATGGCTACACCTTC
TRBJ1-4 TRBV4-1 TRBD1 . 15 CASSQEDRGYEKLFF TGCGCCAGCAGCCAAGAGGACAGGGGTTATGAAAAACTGTTTTTT
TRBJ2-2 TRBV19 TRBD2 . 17 CASSSRTSGVGTGELFF TGTGCCAGTAGTTCGAGGACTAGCGGGGTGGGCACCGGGGAGCTGTTTTTT
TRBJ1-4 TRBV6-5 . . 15 CASSYGQGLNEKLFF TGTGCCAGCAGTTATGGCCAGGGTTTAAATGAAAAACTGTTTTTT
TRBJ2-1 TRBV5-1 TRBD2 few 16 CASSFQAGGPSNEQFF TGCGCCAGCAGCTTCCAAGCGGGAGGGCCATCCAATGAGCAGTTCTTC
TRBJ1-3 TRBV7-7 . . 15 CASSLAWGAGNTIYF TGTGCCAGCAGCTTAGCGTGGGGGGCTGGAAACACCATATATTTT
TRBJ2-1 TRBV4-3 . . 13 CASSQEQYNEQFF TGCGCCAGCAGCCAAGAGCAGTACAATGAGCAGTTCTTC
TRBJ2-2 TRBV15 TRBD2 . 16 CATPRTSGGNTGELFF TGTGCCACTCCCAGAACTAGCGGAGGGAACACCGGGGAGCTGTTTTTT
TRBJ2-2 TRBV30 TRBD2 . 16 CAWSPGLAGVAGELFF TGTGCCTGGAGTCCGGGACTAGCGGGAGTGGCCGGGGAGCTGTTTTTT
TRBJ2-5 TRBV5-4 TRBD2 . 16 CASSLGAGGPGETQYF TGTGCCAGCAGCTTGGGTGCGGGGGGGCCGGGGGAGACCCAGTACTTC
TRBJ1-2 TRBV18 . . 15 CASSLGGTPNYGYTF TGTGCCAGCTCGTTAGGGGGTACCCCTAACTATGGCTACACCTTC
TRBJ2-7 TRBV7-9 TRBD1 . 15 CASSTRTGPVYEQYF TGTGCCAGCAGCACCCGGACAGGACCCGTCTACGAGCAGTACTTC
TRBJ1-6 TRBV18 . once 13 CASSTDYNSPLHF TGTGCCAGCTCAACGGACTATAATTCACCCCTCCACTTT
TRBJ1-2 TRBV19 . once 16 CASNRALLGEGYGYTF TGTGCCAGTAATAGGGCCTTACTAGGTGAAGGCTATGGCTACACCTTC
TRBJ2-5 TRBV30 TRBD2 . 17 CAWNPSGLAGIKETQYF TGTGCCTGGAACCCCTCGGGACTAGCGGGTATTAAAGAGACCCAGTACTTC
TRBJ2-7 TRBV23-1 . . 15 CASSLMGGLGYEQYF TGCGCCAGCAGTCTGATGGGGGGCTTGGGCTACGAGCAGTACTTC
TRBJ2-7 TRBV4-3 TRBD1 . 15 CASSQEGTGSYEQYF TGCGCCAGCAGCCAAGAAGGGACAGGCTCCTACGAGCAGTACTTC
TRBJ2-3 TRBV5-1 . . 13 CASSLAGTDTQYF TGCGCCAGCAGCTTGGCCGGCACAGATACGCAGTATTTT
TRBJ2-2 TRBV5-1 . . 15 CASSLAGTETGELFF TGCGCCAGCAGCTTGGCCGGGACCGAGACCGGGGAGCTGTTTTTT
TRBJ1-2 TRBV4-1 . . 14 CASSQEQGRDGYTF TGCGCCAGCAGCCAAGAACAGGGAAGGGATGGCTACACCTTC
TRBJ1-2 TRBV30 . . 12 CAWSVLETGDTF TGTGCCTGGAGTGTACTGGAGACAGGCGACACCTTC
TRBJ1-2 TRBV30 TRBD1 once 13 CACQFTGDYGYTF TGTGCCTGCCAGTTTACAGGGGACTATGGCTACACCTTC